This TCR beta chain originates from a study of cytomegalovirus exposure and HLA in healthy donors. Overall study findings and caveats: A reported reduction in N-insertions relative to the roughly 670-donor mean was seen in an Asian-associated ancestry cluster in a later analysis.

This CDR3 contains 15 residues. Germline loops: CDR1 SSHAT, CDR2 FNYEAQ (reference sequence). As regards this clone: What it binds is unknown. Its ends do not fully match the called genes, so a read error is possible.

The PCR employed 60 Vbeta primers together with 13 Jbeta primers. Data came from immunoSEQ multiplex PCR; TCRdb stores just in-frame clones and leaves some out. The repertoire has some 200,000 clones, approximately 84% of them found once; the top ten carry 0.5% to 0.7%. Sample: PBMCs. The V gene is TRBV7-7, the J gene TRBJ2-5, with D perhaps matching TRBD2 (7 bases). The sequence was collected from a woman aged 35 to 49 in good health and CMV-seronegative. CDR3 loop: CASSSPRGGTETQYF. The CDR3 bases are TGTGCTAGCAGCTCCCCTAGGGGGGGGACGGAGACCCAGTACTTC.